The 14 T cell receptor beta chains reported below all come from one sample, sequenced in a study of regulatory T cells in long-lasting Graves disease. The authors built TCR beta libraries using iRepertoire HTBI primers and Arm-PCR of CDR3 regions. TCRdb re-called the multiplex PCR reads with MiXCR, one entry per CDR3 protein. The table lists roughly 350,000 distinct CDR3 sequences, 16% of them singletons, with 25% to 30% in the top ten. Time point meaning: newly diagnosed GD, antithyroid drugs for less than 3 months. PBMC-derived RNA was used for the TCR library. This sample was also put to use in a study of T cells in Graves' hyperthyroidism and ophthalmopathy.

The sequences come from peripheral blood mononuclear cells (PBMCs), collected at new diagnosis, from a patient treated with antithyroid drugs. These receptors were taken from a middle-aged man with Graves disease.

This clonotype was detected many times. V usage is TRBV5-1 and J usage is TRBJ1-4; TRBD1 agrees at 10 bases. CDR1 is SGHRS, CDR2 YFSETQ, per germline. The CDR3 runs 15 residues. The V and J ends lost 8 bases and 7 bases, in that order; junction bases with no gene match: 11. The CDR3 bases are TGCGCCAGTTCTCTCGACAGGGGGCGGTCTGAAAAACTGTTTTTT. Protein sequence: CASSLDRGRSEKLFF.

The sample holds a few counts of this clonotype. This sequence joins TRBV15 and TRBJ1-1; D not resolved. The CDR3 consists of 13 residues. Germline values: CDR1 LNHNV, CDR2 YYDKDF (reference sequence). The germline V and J ends were trimmed by 0 bases and 3 bases, with 5 bases remaining between them. Here the CDR3 reads CATSRDGDTEAFF. The CDR3 DNA sequence: TGTGCCACCAGCAGAGATGGAGACACTGAAGCTTTCTTT.

This clonotype has only a few counts. The gene calls are TRBV5-1 and TRBJ2-5; 10 nucleotides agree with TRBD2. This CDR3 comprises 17 residues. V lost 4 bases, J lost 1 base, and 10 bases stayed unmatched. Germline CDR1 and CDR2: SGHRS and YFSETQ. This CDR3 is CASSRNNVAGGQETQYF. CDR3 nucleotides: TGCGCCAGCAGCCGGAACAACGTAGCGGGGGGCCAAGAGACCCAGTACTTC.

This clonotype was observed at least ten times. The chain uses TRBV30 and TRBJ2-7, with D unclear. The CDR3 is made up of 13 amino acids. Germline V gene lookup returns CDR1 GTSNPN and CDR2 SVGIG (reference sequence). V was cut by 3 bases and J by 0 bases, with 9 bases left in between. The CDR3 protein is CAWRSRSSYEQYF. The CDR3 DNA reads TGTGCCTGGAGGAGCCGGTCCTCCTACGAGCAGTACTTC.

This clonotype appeared many times. The chain recombines TRBV2 with TRBJ1-3; D unresolved. The CDR3 has 15 residues. In germline, CDR1 is SNHLY, CDR2 FYNNEI. Trimming took 6 bases from V and 0 from J, leaving 12 bases between them. This CDR3 is CASSDYMTSGNTIYF. DNA of the CDR3: TGTGCCAGCAGCGATTACATGACCTCTGGAAACACCATATATTTT.

This clonotype was seen a single time. This may be a read error: a much more frequent sequence differs by one nucleotide. This chain joins TRBV20-1 and TRBJ2-1, with D possibly matching TRBD2 (5 bases). Germline CDR1 and CDR2: DFQATT and SNEGSKA (reference sequence). There are 13 residues in the CDR3. V was clipped by 6 bases and J by 10 bases, with 19 bases between them. The CDR3 nucleotides read TGCAGTGCCTCACGGGGTTATACCTACGAGCAGTTCTTC. Residues: CSASRGYTYEQFF.

This rearrangement joins TRBV15 to TRBJ2-2; TRBD1 agrees at 8 bases. Trimming cost V 1 base and J 1 base; bases outside gene matches: 2. The CDR3 loop spans 16 amino acids. The germline V gene has CDR1 LNHNV and CDR2 YYDKDF (reference sequence). In DNA, the CDR3 is TGTGCCACCAGCAGAGGGGGGACAGGGAACACCGGGGAGCTGTTTTTT. Translating gives CATSRGGTGNTGELFF.

This clonotype was observed at least ten times. The chain is built from TRBV5-1 and TRBJ1-5, with 10 bases identical to TRBD1. Germline V CDR1 and CDR2: SGHRS, YFSETQ. The CDR3 length is 18 residues. Unmatched junction bases numbered 12, after V lost 6 bases and J lost 0 bases. This chain's CDR3 is CASTTWARQGASNQPQHF. CDR3 bases: TGCGCCAGCACTACTTGGGCAAGACAGGGGGCTAGCAATCAGCCCCAGCATTTT. Drawing the rest from reference TRBV5-1 and TRBJ1-5, the complete variable domain is KAGVTQTPRYLIKTRGQQVTLSCSPISGHRSVSWYQQTPGQGLQFLFEYFSETQRNKGNFPGRFSGRQFSNSRSEMNVSTLELGDSALYLCASTTWARQGASNQPQHFGDGTRLSIL.

As concerns this clonotype: The conserved phenylalanine or tryptophan normally closing the CDR3 is absent here, so this likely arose from a read error. The chain has TRBV12-3 or TRBV12-4 and TRBJ2-7, with D unresolved. The CDR3 totals 15 residues. V gave up 2 bases and J gave up 3 bases, with 14 bases separating them. CDR3 region: CASSLRSLKLYEQYL. CDR3 bases: TGTGCCAGCAGTTTAAGGAGCCTCAAACTCTACGAGCAGTACCTC.

To note about this clonotype: A read error is likely, as this CDR3 ends without the conserved phenylalanine or tryptophan. This chain joins TRBV11-2 and TRBJ2-1; 7 bases line up with TRBD1. CDR3 length equals 13 residues. Trimming at V came to 5 bases and at J to 6 bases, leaving 4 bases not matched to a gene. The germline V gene encodes CDR1 SGHAT and CDR2 FQNNGV. The CDR3 coding sequence is TGTGCCAGCAGCCTTACAGGGGTCAATGAGCAGTTCCTC. Translated, it gives CASSLTGVNEQFL.

The chain employs TRBV25-1 and TRBJ2-3; the match to TRBD2 covers 11 bases. The trim removed 4 bases at V and 2 bases at J, leaving 8 bases unmatched. CDR1 and CDR2 from the germline V gene are MGHDK and SYGVNS. The CDR3 is made up of 17 amino acids. CDR3 in amino acids: CASSAVAGGPNTDTQYF. CDR3 DNA sequence: TGTGCCAGCAGTGCAGTAGCGGGGGGGCCGAACACAGATACGCAGTATTTT.

Concerning this clonotype: A read error may explain this, as a much larger clone is one base away. This sequence joins TRBV29-1 and TRBJ2-1; D not certain. Looked up from germline, CDR1 is SQVTM and CDR2 is ANQGSEA. The CDR3 sequence is 14 residues long. V was trimmed by 0 bases and J by 10 bases, leaving 16 bases between them. The CDR3 loop is CSVEDRTISYEQFF. The DNA for the CDR3 is TGCAGCGTTGAAGATCGGACCATCTCCTACGAGCAGTTCTTC.

V and J are TRBV4-2 and TRBJ1-5; 7 positions match TRBD1. V dropped 3 bases and J dropped 3; count of bases not matched to a gene: 11. The germline gives CDR1 LGHNA, CDR2 YNFKEQ. The CDR3 runs to 17 residues. As DNA, the CDR3 is TGTGCCAGCAGCCAGGCCGACAGGGTTGGTGACAATCAGCCCCAGCATTTT. Amino acids: CASSQADRVGDNQPQHF.

This clonotype came up many times. This chain uses TRBV6-4 with TRBJ1-5, with TRBD1 as a possible D gene (5 bases). The germline V and J ends were trimmed by 8 bases and 0 bases, with 20 bases remaining between them. In germline, CDR1 is MRHNA, CDR2 SNTAGT. This CDR3 comprises 17 residues. CDR3 coding DNA: TGTGCCAGCTGCACGAGGGGCGAACCTGATAGCAATCAGCCCCAGCATTTT. As protein: CASCTRGEPDSNQPQHF.